The 5 T cell receptor beta chains below come from one sample, sequenced in a study of blood T cell repertoires in COVID-19 (dated by TCRdb to 2019 to 2021). Receptor libraries were prepared by the immunoSEQ multiplex PCR assay. This immuneACCESS table, as held by TCRdb, lists in-frame sequences with V and J called but not all clones. Of the missing ones, under half trace to an unresolved V gene in checked studies; the others have no known cause. Recorded for this sample are tens of thousands of clones; less than 85% of them occurred a single time. Approximately 5% of the sample belongs to the ten largest clones. Material for sequencing was peripheral blood. The source is a woman older than 75 with active or convalescent COVID-19.

The chain has TRBV6-1 and TRBJ1-2; D remains unclear. The V gene's germline CDR1 is MNHNS and CDR2 SASEGT. The germline V and J ends were trimmed by 0 bases and 8 bases, with 4 bases remaining between them. The CDR3 spans 11 residues. DNA for the CDR3: TGTGCCAGCAGTGAAGCACGGGGCTACACCTTC. Its protein product is CASSEARGYTF.

There are a few counts of this clone. This chain links TRBV28 with TRBJ1-1; unclear D gene. V was cut by 5 bases and J by 3 bases, with 7 bases left in between. From germline, CDR1 is MDHEN and CDR2 SYDVKM. The length of the CDR3 is 12 residues. CDR3 DNA: TGTGCCAGCAGTCAGATTGACACTGAAGCTTTCTTT. Translated: CASSQIDTEAFF.

This clone has only one observation. The chain recombines TRBV7-2 with TRBJ1-1, with TRBD1 as a possible D gene (6 bases). CDR1 is SGHTA, CDR2 FQGNSA, per germline. There are 14 residues in the CDR3. Deletions cut 1 base from V and 7 bases from J, with 13 bases between. The CDR3 is CASSLDGGQREAFF. The CDR3 coding sequence is TGTGCCAGCAGCTTAGACGGAGGACAGCGTGAAGCTTTCTTT.

CDR3 nucleotides: TGTGCCAGCAGCTTAGAACGCAGCTCCTACGAGCAGTACTTC. This translates into CASSLERSSYEQYF. The V gene is TRBV11-2, the J gene TRBJ2-7; D gene ambiguous. The germline V and J ends were trimmed by 0 bases and 0 bases, with 6 bases remaining between them. Germline V gene data show CDR1 as SGHAT and CDR2 as FQNNGV. This CDR3 has 14 residues.

The rearrangement links TRBV7-8 to TRBJ2-7; 9 bases fit TRBD1. Germline assignment: CDR1 SGHVS and CDR2 FQNEAQ. Unmatched junction bases numbered 16, after V lost 4 bases and J lost 6 bases. The CDR3 contains 17 residues. CDR3 sequence: CASSSDIRDRASREQYF. In nucleotides, the CDR3 is TGTGCCAGCAGCTCAGACATTCGGGACAGGGCTAGCCGCGAGCAGTACTTC.